This T cell receptor (beta chain) was captured in a study of T-cell reconstitution after alpha-beta-depleted transplantation in children. A library of TCRbeta sequences, prepared with unique molecular identifiers, was generated. TCRdb processed the PCR reads anew with MiXCR; each CDR3 protein has one entry. The sample includes about 240,000 distinct CDR3 sequences, around 13% seen only once; the top ten take about 2.6%. V gave up 5 bases and J gave up 5 bases; unmatched junction bases: 7. The CDR3 has 13 residues. Germline V gene lookup returns CDR1 DFQATT and CDR2 SNEGSKA (reference sequence). This clonotype occurred many times.

This specimen was PBMCs from the stem cell graft donor, taken from the stem cell graft. The source of this sequence is a human donor who donated a stem cell graft to a child with acute lymphoblastic leukemia. V and J are TRBV20-1 and TRBJ2-5, with TRBD1 matching over 8 bases. CDR3 in DNA: TGCAGTGCTTCATCAGGGGGCGCGGAGACCCAGTACTTC. Residues: CSASSGGAETQYF.